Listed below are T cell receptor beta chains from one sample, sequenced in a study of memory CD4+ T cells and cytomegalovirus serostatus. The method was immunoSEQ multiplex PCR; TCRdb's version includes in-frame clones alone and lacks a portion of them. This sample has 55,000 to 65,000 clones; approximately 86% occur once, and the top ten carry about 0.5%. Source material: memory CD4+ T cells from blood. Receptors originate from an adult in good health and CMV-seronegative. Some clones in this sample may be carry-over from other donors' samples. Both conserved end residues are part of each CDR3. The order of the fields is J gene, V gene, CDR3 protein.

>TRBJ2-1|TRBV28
CASSGRGPHSYNEQFF
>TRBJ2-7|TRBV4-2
CASSLGGQGESEQYF
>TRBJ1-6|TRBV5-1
CASSLGGSNSPLHF
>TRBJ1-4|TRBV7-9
CASSFGTGFEKLFF
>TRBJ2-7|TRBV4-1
CASSPYRDYPREQYF
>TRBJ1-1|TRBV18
CASSPQGLNTEAFF
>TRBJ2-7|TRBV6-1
CASSEEQGFRYEQYF
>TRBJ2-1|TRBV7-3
CASSRAGRASYEQFF
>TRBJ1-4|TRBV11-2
CASSLLGWGEKLFF
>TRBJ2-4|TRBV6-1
CASSEGGLKNIQYF
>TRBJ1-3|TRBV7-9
CASSLKQGAGNTIYF
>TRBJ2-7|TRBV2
CASRRTGGLGSYEQYF
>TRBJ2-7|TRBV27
CASHRVGTGAYEQYF
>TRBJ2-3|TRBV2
CASRGGMTTDTQYF
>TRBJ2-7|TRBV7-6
CASSLGPAAYEQYF
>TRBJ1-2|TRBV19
CASSKMVGNYGYTF
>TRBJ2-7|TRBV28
CASRAGTDSYEQYF
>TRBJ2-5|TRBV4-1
CASSQDRTGETQYF
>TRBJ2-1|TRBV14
CASRTSGGPYNEQFF
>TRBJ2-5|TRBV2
CARLIQETQYF
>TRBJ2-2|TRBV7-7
CASRIPGTGDTGELFF
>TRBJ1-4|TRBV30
CAWSRDRGRRGGGKLFF
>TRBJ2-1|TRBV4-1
CASSSGSILNEQFF
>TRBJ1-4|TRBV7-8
CASSQGGANEKLFF
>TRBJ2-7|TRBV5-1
CASSMAGDSSYEQYF
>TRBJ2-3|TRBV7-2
CASSLDGGHTDTQYF
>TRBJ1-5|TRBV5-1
CASSWGPGGQPQHF
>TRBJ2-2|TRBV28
CASGLWGTGELFF
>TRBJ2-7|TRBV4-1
CASSQAGTGTYEQYF
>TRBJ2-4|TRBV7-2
CASSFRQGLTKNIQYF
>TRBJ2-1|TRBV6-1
CASRLAGATYNEQFF
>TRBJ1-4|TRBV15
CATSRDGGKKLFF
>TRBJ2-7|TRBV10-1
CASSRTGEPSYEQYF
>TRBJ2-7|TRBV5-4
CASKPLPAGADEQYF
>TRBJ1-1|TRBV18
CASSPTANTEAFF
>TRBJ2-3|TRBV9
CASSFLVTGAIDTQYF
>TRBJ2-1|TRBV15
CATSRTGRYSDEQFF
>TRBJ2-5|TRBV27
CASSIRRTGDQETQYF
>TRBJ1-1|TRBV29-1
CSGRPGGAEAFF
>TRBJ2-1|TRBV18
CASHTGGDIHEQFF
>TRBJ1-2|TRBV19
CASTRRDRDHSNYGYTF
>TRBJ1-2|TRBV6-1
CASSRTGGIDYGYTF
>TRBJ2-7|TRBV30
CAWSTLTGGEQYF
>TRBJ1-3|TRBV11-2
CASSLVPEGSLSGNTIYF
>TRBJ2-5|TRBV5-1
CASTKNYAQETQYF
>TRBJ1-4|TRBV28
CASKFRGLTNEKLFF
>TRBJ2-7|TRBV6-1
CASTIQGTYEQYF
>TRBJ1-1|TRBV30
CAWNRQGNTEAFF
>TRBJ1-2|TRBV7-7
CAPKEGWGTYGYTF
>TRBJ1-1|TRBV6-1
CASTKGSEGNTEAFF
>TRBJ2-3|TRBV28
CASPKRTAGPGDTDTQYF